The 9 T cell receptor beta chains below come from one sample, sequenced in a study of blood T cell repertoires in COVID-19. Some clones are missing from TCRdb's copy, which holds only in-frame ones; the method was immunoSEQ multiplex PCR. The top ten hold 2% to 3% of the sample, which has 300,000 to 350,000 clones, 75% to 90% seen once. The source material was peripheral blood. The origin of the receptors is a man aged 18 to 30 with active or convalescent COVID-19.

This rearrangement joins TRBV11-2 to TRBJ2-1; 12 positions match TRBD1. This CDR3 has 18 residues. The germline gives CDR1 SGHAT, CDR2 FQNNGV. The trim removed 4 bases at V and 6 bases at J, leaving 13 bases unmatched. In DNA, the CDR3 is TGTGCCAGCAGCTCTCAGGGACAGGGGGCGCAATTAGGCAATGAGCAGTTCTTC. Translation gives CASSSQGQGAQLGNEQFF.

The chain combines TRBV14 with TRBJ1-1; tentatively, D is TRBD1 (5 bases). Germline CDR1 SGHDN, CDR2 FVKESK. V was trimmed by 5 bases and J by 0 bases, leaving 13 bases between them. CDR3 length: 15 amino acids. The CDR3 is CASSGPLGLNTEAFF. As DNA, the CDR3 is TGTGCCAGCAGCGGACCCTTGGGGCTGAACACTGAAGCTTTCTTT.

This clone was observed a handful of times. The V call is TRBV5-1, the J call TRBJ2-7; 9 bases line up with TRBD2. This CDR3 has 15 residues. The V and J ends lost 0 bases and 3 bases, in that order; junction bases with no gene match: 4. CDR1 and CDR2 (germline): SGHRS, YFSETQ. The CDR3: CASSLEASGIYEQYF. The CDR3 nucleotides read TGCGCCAGCAGCTTGGAAGCTAGCGGGATCTACGAGCAGTACTTC.

V gene TRBV4-1 combines with J gene TRBJ2-5; tentative D call: TRBD2 (7 bases). The V gene lost 4 bases and the J gene lost 2 bases, with 14 bases spanning the gap. Germline CDR1 MGHRA, CDR2 YSYEKL. This CDR3 contains 15 residues. CDR3 in amino acids: CASSLPGGAQETQYF. The CDR3 DNA is TGCGCCAGCAGCCTCCCTGGGGGGGCTCAAGAGACCCAGTACTTC.

The chain has TRBV13 and TRBJ2-7; 9 positions agree with TRBD2. The CDR3 covers 14 residues. After removal of 3 bases from V and 0 bases from J, the junction contained 0 bases not matched to a gene. Looked up from germline, CDR1 is PRHDT and CDR2 is FYEKMQ (reference sequence). CDR3 bases: TGTGCCAGCAGCTTTAGCGGGAGCTCCTACGAGCAGTACTTC. This sequence encodes CASSFSGSSYEQYF.

The V and J genes are TRBV11-2 and TRBJ2-1; TRBD2 matches at 10 bases. CDR3 size: 17 residues. J was trimmed by 9 bases and V by 4 bases; bases with no gene match: 15. From germline, CDR1 is SGHAT and CDR2 FQNNGV. CDR3 in DNA: TGTGCCAGCAGCTGGGCTCGGGATAGCGGGAGGAGGGGTGAGCAGTTCTTC. This codes for CASSWARDSGRRGEQFF.

In DNA form, the CDR3 reads TGTGCCAGTAGTATTACAGGGCTGGTTAAGGCAGATACGCAGTATTTT. It encodes CASSITGLVKADTQYF. The J gene is TRBJ2-3, the V gene TRBV19; a possible D gene is TRBD1 (6 bases). Deletions cut 3 bases from V and 4 bases from J, with 17 bases between. CDR3 length: 16 amino acids. Germline CDR1 reads LNHDA; CDR2 reads SQIVND (reference sequence). The variable domain in full, completed from reference TRBV19 and TRBJ2-3, reads DGGITQSPKYLFRKEGQNVTLSCEQNLNHDAMYWYRQDPGQGLRLIYYSQIVNDFQKGDIAEGYSVSREKKESFPLTVTSAQKNPTAFYLCASSITGLVKADTQYFGPGTRLTVL.

V gene TRBV19 combines with J gene TRBJ1-5; the D gene is possibly TRBD1 (5 bases). The germline CDR1 and CDR2 sequences are LNHDA and SQIVND (reference sequence). V lost 6 bases, J lost 1 base, and 13 bases lay in between. The CDR3 is 15 amino acids. CDR3 amino acids: CASRPGFQSNQPQHF. CDR3 in DNA: TGTGCCAGTAGGCCAGGGTTTCAAAGCAATCAGCCCCAGCATTTT.

The chain has TRBV6-5 and TRBJ2-7; TRBD1 aligns across 7 bases. CDR3 length: 15 amino acids. The germline gives CDR1 MNHEY, CDR2 SVGAGI. The V gene end was trimmed by 5 bases and the J gene end by 4 bases; junction bases not matched to a gene: 11. CDR3 loop: CASSTQRRGWYEQYF. The CDR3 DNA is TGTGCCAGCAGTACCCAACGCAGGGGGTGGTACGAGCAGTACTTC.